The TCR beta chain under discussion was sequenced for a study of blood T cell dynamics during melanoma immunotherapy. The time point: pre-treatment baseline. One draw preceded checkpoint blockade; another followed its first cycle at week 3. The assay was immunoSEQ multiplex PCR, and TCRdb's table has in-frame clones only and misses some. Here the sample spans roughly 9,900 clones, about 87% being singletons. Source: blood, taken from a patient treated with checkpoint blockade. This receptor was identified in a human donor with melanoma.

CDR3 region: CASRPGQRTEAFF. Here the CDR3 DNA reads TGTGCCAGCAGGCCGGGACAGAGGACTGAAGCTTTCTTT. The chain recombines TRBV28 with TRBJ1-1; 7 bases map to TRBD1. The germline V gene encodes CDR1 MDHEN and CDR2 SYDVKM. There are 13 residues in the CDR3. V lost 6 bases, J lost 5 bases, and 6 bases stayed unmatched.